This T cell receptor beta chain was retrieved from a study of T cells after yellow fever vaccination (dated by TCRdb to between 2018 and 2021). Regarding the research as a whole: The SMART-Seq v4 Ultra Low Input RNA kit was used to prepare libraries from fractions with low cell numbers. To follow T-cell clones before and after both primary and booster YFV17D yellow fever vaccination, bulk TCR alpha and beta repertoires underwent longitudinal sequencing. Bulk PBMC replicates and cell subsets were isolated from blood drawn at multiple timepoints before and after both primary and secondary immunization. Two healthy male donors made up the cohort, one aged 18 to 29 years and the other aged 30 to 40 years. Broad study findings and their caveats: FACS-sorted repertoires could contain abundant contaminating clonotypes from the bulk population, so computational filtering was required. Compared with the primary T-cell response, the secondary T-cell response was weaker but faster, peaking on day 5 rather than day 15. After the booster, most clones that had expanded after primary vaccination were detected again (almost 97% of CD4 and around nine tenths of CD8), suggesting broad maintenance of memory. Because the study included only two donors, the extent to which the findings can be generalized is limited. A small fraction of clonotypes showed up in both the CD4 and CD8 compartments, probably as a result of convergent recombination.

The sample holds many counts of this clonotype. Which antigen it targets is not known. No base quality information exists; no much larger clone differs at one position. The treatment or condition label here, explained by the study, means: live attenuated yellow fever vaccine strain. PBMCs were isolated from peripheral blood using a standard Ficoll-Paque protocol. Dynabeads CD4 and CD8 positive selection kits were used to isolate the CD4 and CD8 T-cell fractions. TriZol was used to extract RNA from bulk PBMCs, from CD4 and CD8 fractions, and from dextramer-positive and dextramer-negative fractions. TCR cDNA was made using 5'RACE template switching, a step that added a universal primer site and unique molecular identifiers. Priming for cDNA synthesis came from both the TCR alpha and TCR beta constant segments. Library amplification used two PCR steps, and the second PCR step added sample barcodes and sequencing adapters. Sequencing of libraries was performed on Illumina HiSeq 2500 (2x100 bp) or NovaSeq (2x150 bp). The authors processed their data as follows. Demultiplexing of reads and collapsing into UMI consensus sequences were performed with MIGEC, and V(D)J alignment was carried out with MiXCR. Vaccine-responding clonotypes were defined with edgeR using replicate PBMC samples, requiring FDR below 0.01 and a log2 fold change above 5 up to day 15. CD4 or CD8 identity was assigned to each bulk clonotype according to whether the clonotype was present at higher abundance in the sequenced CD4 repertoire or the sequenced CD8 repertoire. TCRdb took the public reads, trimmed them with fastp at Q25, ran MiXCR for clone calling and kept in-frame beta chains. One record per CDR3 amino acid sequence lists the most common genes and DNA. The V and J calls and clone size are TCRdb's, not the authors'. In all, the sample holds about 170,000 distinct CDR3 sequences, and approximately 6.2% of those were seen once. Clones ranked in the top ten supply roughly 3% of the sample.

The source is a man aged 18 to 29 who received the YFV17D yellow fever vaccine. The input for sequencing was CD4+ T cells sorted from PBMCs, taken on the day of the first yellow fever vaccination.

Here the CDR3 is given as CASSQMGLAGTTDTQYF. DNA sequence: TGCGCCAGCAGCCAGATGGGACTAGCGGGGACCACAGATACGCAGTATTTT. The sequence links TRBV4-1 to TRBJ2-3, with 13 bases in between that match TRBD2. The CDR3 has 17 amino acids, counting the end cysteine and phenylalanine. CDR3 DNA is the only sequence kept; it has 51 bases, read in frame from the first base. CDR1 and CDR2, looked up from the germline V gene, are MGHRA and YSYEKL. The germline V and J ends show losses of 3 bases and 2 bases respectively, and no gene match explains 5 bases of the junction.